Described below is a single TCR beta chain sequence and its context. Clinical histories supplied by participants themselves formed the basis of cohort assignment. Donors in Cohort 3 who had recovered were those with two negative PCRs, healthcare professional clearance, or resolution of their symptoms. This sample is part of a study of blood T cell repertoires in COVID-19. Turning to the study itself: T cells, B-cell-depleted T cells, or PBMCs provided the cDNA or gDNA that served as material.

Germline V CDR1 and CDR2: SGHVS, FNYEAQ. Trimming left V 2 bases short and J 7 bases short, with 3 bases between. The CDR3 covers 12 residues. Per the original data handling: From reference gene primer amplification, estimates of nucleated cell counts were derived. The table came from immunoSEQ multiplex PCR; TCRdb's copy has only in-frame clones and leaves some out. For V, J and clone size, that table is used; D and trimming come from the DNA. The sample gives under 450,000 clones, approximately 89% of which show up once; approximately 1.3% is in the top ten. Sample: PBMCs or T cells enriched from blood (not recorded which). The chain combines TRBV7-6 with TRBJ1-6; D gene unclear. This clonotype was obtained from a young man who had recovered from COVID-19. The CDR3 DNA follows: TGTGCCAGCAGCTTATCAAATTCACCCCTCCACTTT. Translating it yields CASSLSNSPLHF.